This T cell receptor (beta chain) is from a study of T-cell reconstitution after alpha-beta-depleted transplantation in children. CDR1 and CDR2 from the germline V gene are SGHRS and YFSETQ. This CDR3 has 15 amino acids. With 4 bases clipped from V and 4 bases from J, the junction kept 6 bases outside the gene matches. In its sample, this clonotype was seen many times. A library of TCRbeta sequences, prepared with unique molecular identifiers, was generated. One entry per CDR3 protein results from TCRdb running MiXCR on the PCR reads. The sample has 150,000 to 250,000 distinct CDR3 sequences, less than 15% seen once.

The material was PBMCs from the stem cell graft donor, obtained from the stem cell graft. This receptor was obtained from a human donor who donated a stem cell graft to a child with acute lymphoblastic leukemia. The genes are TRBV5-1 and TRBJ2-7, with 12 bases lining up with TRBD2. CDR3 DNA sequence: TGCGCCAGCAGCATAGGGACTAGCGGGTTTTACGAGCAGTACTTC. This gives the protein CASSIGTSGFYEQYF.